The 11 T cell receptor beta chains presented below share a single source sample, sequenced in a study of regulatory T cells in long-lasting Graves disease. Time point described: newly diagnosed GD, antithyroid drugs for less than 3 months. RNA from PBMCs was the source of the TCR library. Investigators prepared the TCR beta libraries by applying iRepertoire HTBI primers and Arm-PCR of CDR3 regions. TCRdb fed the multiplex PCR reads into MiXCR, producing one record per CDR3 protein. The sample holds about 620,000 distinct CDR3 sequences; about 15% are singletons and the top ten take 15% to 20%. This sample also belongs to another study, concerning T cells in Graves' hyperthyroidism and ophthalmopathy.

This sample comprised peripheral blood mononuclear cells (PBMCs), obtained at new diagnosis, from a patient treated with antithyroid drugs. The receptor set was obtained from a woman aged 25 to 39 with Graves disease.

This clonotype was counted ten times or more. This rearrangement joins TRBV12-3 or TRBV12-4 to TRBJ1-4; no firm D call. V lost 1 base to trimming and J lost 5 bases, with 8 bases between them. This CDR3 comprises 14 residues. CDR3 DNA sequence: TGTGCCAGCAGTTTAGGGCGTCGGAATGAAAAACTGTTTTTT. This codes for CASSLGRRNEKLFF.

V gene TRBV11-3 combines with J gene TRBJ2-1, with D perhaps matching TRBD1 or TRBD2 (5 bases each). Looked up from germline, CDR1 is SGHNT and CDR2 is YENEEA. The V end lost 4 bases, the J end lost 2 bases, and 15 bases lay between the germline ends. This CDR3 has 16 residues. The CDR3 protein is CASSSSGGSTYNEQFF. The CDR3 nucleotides are TGTGCCAGCAGCTCATCTGGGGGAAGCACCTACAATGAGCAGTTCTTC.

The chain joins TRBV28 to TRBJ2-7; no clear D. This CDR3 region has 18 residues. V gave up 3 bases and J gave up 3 bases, with 24 bases separating them. Germline V gene lookup returns CDR1 MDHEN and CDR2 SYDVKM. CDR3 in amino acids: CASSFPPSFVRFSYEQYF. In nucleotides, the CDR3 is TGTGCCAGCAGTTTCCCCCCCTCCTTTGTCAGGTTTAGCTACGAGCAGTACTTC.

This clonotype appeared many times. The rearrangement links TRBV24-1 to TRBJ2-3, with TRBD2 as a possible D gene (5 bases). In germline, CDR1 is KGHDR, CDR2 SFDVKD. Trimming cost V 3 bases and J 0 bases, with 18 bases left between them. CDR3 length: 18 residues. For the CDR3, the DNA is TGTGCCACCAGTGATCCGGGCGTTGGCGGAGGTAGCACAGATACGCAGTATTTT. Protein: CATSDPGVGGGSTDTQYF.

There are many counts of this clonotype. The rearrangement joins TRBV6-5 to TRBJ1-2, with a weak D call TRBD1 (5 bases). CDR1 and CDR2 (germline): MNHEY, SVGAGI. The germline V and J ends were trimmed by 4 bases and 4 bases, with 13 bases remaining between them. This CDR3 spans 14 amino acids. CDR3 sequence (DNA): TGTGCCAGCAGTTGGGGAGGGGCTCGCTATGGCTACACCTTC. Translation gives CASSWGGARYGYTF.

The V and J genes are TRBV13 and TRBJ2-5, with 9 bases that match TRBD2. CDR1 PRHDT and CDR2 FYEKMQ come from the germline V gene (reference sequence). CDR3 length equals 21 residues. V dropped 4 bases and J dropped 4; count of bases not matched to a gene: 25. CDR3 in DNA: TGTGCCAGCAGCTACTTAATCCCGAGTAGCGGGAGAGCCGGGTCCTCAGAGACCCAGTACTTC. It translates to CASSYLIPSSGRAGSSETQYF.

The chain has TRBV5-1 and TRBJ2-1; D unclear. Trimming left V 3 bases short and J 0 bases short, with 10 bases between. CDR3 length: 15 amino acids. Germline CDR1 SGHRS, CDR2 YFSETQ. The CDR3 sequence: CASSSLRSSYNEQFF. CDR3 coding DNA: TGCGCCAGCAGCTCGCTCAGGAGCTCCTACAATGAGCAGTTCTTC.

This clonotype has a handful of counts. This chain joins TRBV5-1 and TRBJ1-2; D gene ambiguous. Germline loops: CDR1 SGHRS, CDR2 YFSETQ. V was pared by 2 bases and J by 8 bases, with 10 bases between. CDR3 length: 12 amino acids. CDR3 coding DNA: TGCGCCAGCAGCTTCCCAACCTCCGGCTACACCTTC. It codes for CASSFPTSGYTF.

J is TRBJ1-1 and V is TRBV19; D might be TRBD1 (5 bases). The CDR3 sequence is 17 residues long. Germline V CDR1 and CDR2: LNHDA, SQIVND (reference sequence). Trimming cost V 3 bases and J 4 bases, with 21 bases left between them. The CDR3 DNA is TGTGCCAGTAGTATTACGGGGCCTAAAAACGGGCGCACTGAAGCTTTCTTT. Protein product: CASSITGPKNGRTEAFF. The full variable domain, in which reference TRBV19 and TRBJ1-1 provide the parts outside the CDR3, is DGGITQSPKYLFRKEGQNVTLSCEQNLNHDAMYWYRQDPGQGLRLIYYSQIVNDFQKGDIAEGYSVSREKKESFPLTVTSAQKNPTAFYLCASSITGPKNGRTEAFFGQGTRLTVV.

The chain has TRBV18 and TRBJ1-3; D gene unclear. The CDR3 runs to 16 residues. Germline V lookup: CDR1 KGHSH, CDR2 LQKENI. V lost 6 bases to trimming and J lost 0 bases, with 15 bases between them. CDR3 in amino acids: CASSPISGLSGNTIYF. The CDR3 coding sequence is TGTGCCAGCTCTCCAATTTCAGGACTCTCTGGAAACACCATATATTTT.

This clonotype appeared a few times. The chain joins TRBV29-1 to TRBJ1-5; D gene unclear. Per germline, CDR1 SQVTM and CDR2 ANQGSEA. Trimming removed 7 bases at V and 3 bases at J, with 10 bases between. The CDR3 is 12 amino acids. The CDR3 DNA is TGCAGCGCGATAGCCTCCAATCAGCCCCAGCATTTT. This gives the protein CSAIASNQPQHF.